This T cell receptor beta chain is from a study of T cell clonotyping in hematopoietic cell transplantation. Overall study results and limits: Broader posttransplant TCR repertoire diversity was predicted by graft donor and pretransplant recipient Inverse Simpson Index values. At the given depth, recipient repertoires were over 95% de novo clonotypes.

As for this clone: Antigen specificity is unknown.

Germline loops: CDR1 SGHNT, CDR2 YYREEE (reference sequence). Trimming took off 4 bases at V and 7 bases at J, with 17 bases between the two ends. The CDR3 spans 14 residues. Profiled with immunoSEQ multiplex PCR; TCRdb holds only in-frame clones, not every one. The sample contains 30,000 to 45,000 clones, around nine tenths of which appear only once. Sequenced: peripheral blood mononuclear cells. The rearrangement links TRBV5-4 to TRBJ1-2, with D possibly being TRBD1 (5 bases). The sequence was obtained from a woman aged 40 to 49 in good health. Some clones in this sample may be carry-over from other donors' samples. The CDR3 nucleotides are TGTGCCAGCAGCGTTTCCGGGACCCGTTCTGGCTACACCTTC. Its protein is CASSVSGTRSGYTF.